The rows below give T cell receptor beta chains drawn from one sample of a study of T cells in Graves' hyperthyroidism and ophthalmopathy. TCRdb itself ran the multiplex PCR reads through MiXCR, one entry per CDR3 protein. Of a few hundred thousand distinct CDR3 sequences listed, 15% to 17% are singletons. Sequenced material: blood. These receptors were taken from a woman in her 30s with Graves' hyperthyroidism. Each CDR3 is given with its conserved first and last residue. The order of the fields is V gene, D gene, clone size, J gene, CDR3 protein, CDR3 DNA. A D gene is named only where the DNA matches it firmly. Clone size appears in some rows only: once, few, many, or a class for an expanded clone.

TRBV5-1	TRBD2	.	TRBJ2-1	CASSLGVPGAGGPDNEQFF	TGCGCCAGCAGCTTGGGGGTTCCTGGGGCGGGAGGGCCCGACAATGAGCAGTTCTTC
TRBV30	.	many	TRBJ1-5	CAWSVRLTDQPQHF	TGTGCCTGGAGTGTACGTCTTACGGATCAGCCCCAGCATTTT
TRBV6-1	TRBD2	few	TRBJ2-1	CASSDLAGSLGEQFF	TGTGCCAGCAGTGACCTAGCGGGATCGTTAGGAGAGCAGTTCTTC
TRBV7-9	TRBD1	.	TRBJ2-5	CASSLAGQGETQYF	TGTGCCAGCAGCTTAGCGGGACAGGGAGAGACCCAGTACTTC
TRBV28	TRBD2	.	TRBJ2-1	CASRGSGSINEQFF	TGTGCCAGCAGAGGGAGCGGGAGTATCAATGAGCAGTTCTTC
TRBV28	.	few	TRBJ1-3	CASISTGISSGNTIYF	TGTGCCAGCATTAGCACAGGGATCTCCTCTGGAAACACCATATATTTT
TRBV7-3	.	.	TRBJ2-1	CASSPGPALLYNEQFF	TGTGCCAGCAGCCCGGGACCCGCCCTTCTATACAATGAGCAGTTCTTC
TRBV5-1	TRBD1	.	TRBJ2-7	CASSPGGKYKQYF	TGCGCCAGCAGCCCAGGGGGCAAGTACAAGCAGTACTTC
TRBV7-9	.	.	TRBJ1-5	CASSVGVGQPQHF	TGTGCCAGCTCCGTGGGGGTAGGTCAGCCCCAGCATTTT
TRBV25-1	TRBD2	few	TRBJ2-3	CASSEFGSGSTDTQYF	TGTGCCAGCAGTGAATTTGGTAGCGGGAGCACAGATACGCAGTATTTT
TRBV15	.	.	TRBJ2-2	CATSRVGRGELFF	TGTGCCACCAGCAGAGTGGGGAGGGGGGAGCTGTTTTTT
TRBV7-2	.	many	TRBJ1-5	CASSLGREPQHF	TGTGCCAGCAGCCTCGGCAGGGAGCCCCAGCATTTT
TRBV6-2/TRBV6-3	.	many	TRBJ2-7	CASSYTSNYEQYF	TGTGCCAGCAGTTACACGAGTAACTACGAGCAGTACTTC
TRBV30	TRBD2	few	TRBJ2-1	CAWRILAGGYEQFF	TGTGCCTGGAGGATATTAGCGGGAGGCTATGAGCAGTTCTTC
TRBV12-3/TRBV12-4	TRBD2	many	TRBJ2-1	CASSPLGLAGGPHNEQFF	TGTGCCAGCAGTCCCCTGGGACTAGCGGGAGGGCCCCACAATGAGCAGTTCTTC
TRBV11-2	TRBD1	many	TRBJ2-7	CASSKSGTGGYEQYF	TGTGCCAGCAGCAAATCCGGGACAGGGGGCTACGAGCAGTACTTC
TRBV7-2	.	.	TRBJ2-7	CASSLQDSTYEQYF	TGTGCCAGCAGCTTGCAAGACAGTACCTACGAGCAGTACTTC
TRBV5-8	.	.	TRBJ2-2	CASSLSSRTGELFF	TGTGCCAGCAGCCTGAGTTCTAGGACCGGGGAGCTGTTTTTT
TRBV5-5	.	.	TRBJ2-3	CASSSDPSTDTQYF	TGTGCCAGCAGCTCCGATCCAAGCACAGATACGCAGTATTTT
TRBV29-1	.	few	TRBJ2-2	CSVEFVDGELFF	TGCAGCGTTGAATTTGTTGACGGGGAGCTGTTTTTT
TRBV29-1	.	.	TRBJ2-7	CSVVMGPEQYF	TGCAGCGTTGTGATGGGCCCCGAGCAGTACTTC
TRBV6-1	.	many	TRBJ2-1	CATGLYNEQFF	TGTGCCACCGGCCTGTACAATGAGCAGTTCTTC
TRBV10-2	.	few	TRBJ1-1	CASSSERQREAFF	TGCGCCAGCAGTTCCGAACGACAGCGTGAAGCTTTCTTT
TRBV30	TRBD1	many	TRBJ1-2	CAWSVWQGAGGYTF	TGTGCCTGGAGTGTCTGGCAGGGGGCGGGGGGCTACACCTTC
TRBV15	TRBD1	.	TRBJ2-7	CATSSLRDRFPYEQYF	TGTGCCACCAGCAGCCTCCGGGACAGATTTCCCTACGAGCAGTACTTC
TRBV3-1	TRBD1	many	TRBJ1-2	CASSQVDMDRGGGYTF	TGTGCCAGCAGCCAAGTCGATATGGACAGGGGTGGAGGCTACACCTTC
TRBV5-4	TRBD2	.	TRBJ2-7	CASSVTSGANYEQYF	TGTGCCAGCAGCGTGACTAGCGGAGCCAACTACGAGCAGTACTTC
TRBV6-5	TRBD1	few	TRBJ2-5	CASSYPPTGAAVETQYF	TGTGCCAGCAGTTACCCCCCGACAGGGGCCGCGGTAGAGACCCAGTACTTC
TRBV14	.	few	TRBJ1-2	CASSQKAGDPTYGYTF	TGTGCCAGCAGCCAAAAGGCAGGAGATCCAACCTATGGCTACACCTTC
TRBV12-3/TRBV12-4	.	many	TRBJ1-1	CASSGGGHTEAFF	TGTGCCAGCAGTGGTGGTGGCCACACTGAAGCTTTCTTT
TRBV19	TRBD1	few	TRBJ1-5	CASSIPGQRNQPQHF	TGTGCCAGTAGTATCCCGGGACAGCGCAATCAGCCCCAGCATTTT
TRBV7-6	TRBD2	.	TRBJ2-1	CASSPRHLAGEQFF	TGTGCCAGCAGCCCGCGTCATCTAGCGGGAGAGCAGTTCTTC
TRBV13	.	many	TRBJ2-5	CASSFFGRGETQYF	TGTGCCAGCAGCTTCTTTGGCCGGGGAGAGACCCAGTACTTC
TRBV10-2	.	.	TRBJ2-1	CASSESTRAGEQFF	TGCGCCAGCAGTGAGTCAACGAGGGCCGGGGAGCAGTTCTTC
TRBV3-1	.	many	TRBJ2-7	CASSQGRGGYEQYF	TGTGCCAGCAGCCAAGGCAGGGGGGGCTACGAGCAGTACTTC
TRBV20-1	.	few	TRBJ2-1	CSANPLAENYNEQFF	TGCAGTGCTAACCCACTAGCAGAAAACTACAATGAGCAGTTCTTC
TRBV6-6	.	many	TRBJ1-2	CASSYSEVNYGYTF	TGTGCCAGCAGTTATTCGGAGGTTAACTATGGCTACACCTTC
TRBV4-2	.	.	TRBJ1-1	CASSHGPAGTEAFF	TGTGCCAGCAGCCATGGCCCGGCCGGCACTGAAGCTTTCTTT
TRBV27	.	few	TRBJ1-5	CASSPRGVNQPQHF	TGTGCCAGCAGTCCCCGTGGGGTAAATCAGCCCCAGCATTTT
TRBV18	.	few	TRBJ2-5	CASSPGAEQTQYF	TGTGCCAGCTCACCAGGAGCCGAGCAGACCCAGTACTTC
TRBV20-1	.	many	TRBJ2-7	CSARGHGVSSSYEQYF	TGCAGTGCTAGAGGTCATGGAGTCTCCAGCTCCTACGAGCAGTACTTC
TRBV12-3/TRBV12-4	.	few	TRBJ1-1	CASRRFGGANTEAFF	TGTGCCAGCAGGAGGTTTGGGGGCGCGAACACTGAAGCTTTCTTT
TRBV6-5	TRBD1	.	TRBJ1-6	CASSYGQGWGSYNSPLHF	TGTGCCAGCAGTTATGGACAGGGTTGGGGCTCCTATAATTCACCCCTCCACTTT
TRBV5-1	.	many	TRBJ2-7	CASSLSSASYEQYF	TGCGCCAGCAGCTTGTCTAGCGCATCCTACGAGCAGTACTTC
TRBV20-1	TRBD1	many	TRBJ2-7	CSARVDRGYEQYF	TGCAGTGCTAGAGTGGACAGGGGTTACGAGCAGTACTTC
TRBV6-5	TRBD2	.	TRBJ2-5	CASSYSPLAGAQETQYF	TGTGCCAGCAGTTACTCCCCACTAGCGGGGGCACAAGAGACCCAGTACTTC
TRBV2	.	few	TRBJ1-3	CASSADGVSGNTIYF	TGTGCCAGCAGTGCTGACGGCGTCTCTGGAAACACCATATATTTT